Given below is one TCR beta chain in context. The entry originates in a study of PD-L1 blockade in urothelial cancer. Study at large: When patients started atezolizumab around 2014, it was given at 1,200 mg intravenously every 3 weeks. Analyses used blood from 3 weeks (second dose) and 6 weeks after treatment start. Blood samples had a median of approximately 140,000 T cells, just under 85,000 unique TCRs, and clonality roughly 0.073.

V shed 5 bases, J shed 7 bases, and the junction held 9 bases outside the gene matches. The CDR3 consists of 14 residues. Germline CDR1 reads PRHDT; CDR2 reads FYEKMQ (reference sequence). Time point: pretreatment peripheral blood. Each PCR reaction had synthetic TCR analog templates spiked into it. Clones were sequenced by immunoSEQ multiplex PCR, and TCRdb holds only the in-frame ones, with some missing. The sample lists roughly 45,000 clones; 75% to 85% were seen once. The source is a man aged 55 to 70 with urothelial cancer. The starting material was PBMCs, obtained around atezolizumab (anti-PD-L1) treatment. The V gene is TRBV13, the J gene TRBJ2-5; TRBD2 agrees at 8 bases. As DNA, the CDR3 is TGTGCCAGCAGCCAGGGACTAGGGGTGGTGACCCAGTACTTC. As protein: CASSQGLGVVTQYF.